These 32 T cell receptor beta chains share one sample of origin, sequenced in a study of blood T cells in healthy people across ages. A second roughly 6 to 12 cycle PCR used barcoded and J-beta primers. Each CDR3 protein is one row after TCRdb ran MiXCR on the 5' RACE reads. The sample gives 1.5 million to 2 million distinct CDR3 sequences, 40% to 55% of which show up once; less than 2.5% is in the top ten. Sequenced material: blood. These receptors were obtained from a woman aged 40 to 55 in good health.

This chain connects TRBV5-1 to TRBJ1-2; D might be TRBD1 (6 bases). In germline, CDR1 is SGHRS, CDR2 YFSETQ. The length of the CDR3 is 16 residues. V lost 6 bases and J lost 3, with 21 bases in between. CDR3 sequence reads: CASNSDGGAWDYGYTF. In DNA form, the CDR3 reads TGCGCCAGCAACTCCGACGGGGGCGCATGGGACTATGGCTACACCTTC.

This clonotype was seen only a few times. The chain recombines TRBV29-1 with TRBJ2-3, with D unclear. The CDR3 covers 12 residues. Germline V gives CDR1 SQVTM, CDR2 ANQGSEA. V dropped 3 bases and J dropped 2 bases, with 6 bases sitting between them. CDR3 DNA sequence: TGCAGCGTTGAGTTTCCCACAGATACGCAGTATTTT. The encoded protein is CSVEFPTDTQYF.

The CDR3 is CASSSGRGGTYNEQFF. Here the CDR3 DNA reads TGCGCCAGCAGCTCGGGTCGGGGGGGAACCTACAATGAGCAGTTCTTC. The J gene is TRBJ2-1, the V gene TRBV5-1; the match to TRBD2 covers 8 bases. CDR3 length: 16 amino acids. V lost 3 bases and J lost 2; bases outside the gene matches: 7. The germline gives CDR1 SGHRS, CDR2 YFSETQ.

The CDR3 DNA follows: TGCAGTGCTAACCCAGGTGCCCCCCTGGGGGAAAAACTGTTTTTT. Translated, it gives CSANPGAPLGEKLFF. The V gene is TRBV20-1, the J gene TRBJ1-4; D unclear. Trimming removed 4 bases at V and 8 bases at J, with 20 bases between. Germline V CDR1 and CDR2: DFQATT, SNEGSKA (reference sequence). The CDR3 is 15 residues long.

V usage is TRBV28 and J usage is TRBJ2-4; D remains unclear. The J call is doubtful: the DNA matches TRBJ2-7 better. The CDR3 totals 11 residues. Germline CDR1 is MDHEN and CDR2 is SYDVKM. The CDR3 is CASRHYNEQYF. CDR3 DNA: TGTGCCAGCAGACACTACAACGAGCAGTACTTC.

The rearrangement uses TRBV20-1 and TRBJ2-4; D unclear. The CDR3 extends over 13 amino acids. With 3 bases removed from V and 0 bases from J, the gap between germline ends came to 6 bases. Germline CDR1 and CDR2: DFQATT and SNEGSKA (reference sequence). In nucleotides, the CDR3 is TGCAGTGCTAGGGACGGAGCCAAAAACATTCAGTACTTC. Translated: CSARDGAKNIQYF.

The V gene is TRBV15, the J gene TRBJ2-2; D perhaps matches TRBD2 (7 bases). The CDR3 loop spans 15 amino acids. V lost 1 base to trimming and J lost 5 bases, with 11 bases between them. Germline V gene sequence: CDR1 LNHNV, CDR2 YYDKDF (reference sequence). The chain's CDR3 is CATSRVRGGTGELFF. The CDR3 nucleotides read TGTGCCACCAGCAGAGTCAGGGGAGGGACCGGGGAGCTGTTTTTT. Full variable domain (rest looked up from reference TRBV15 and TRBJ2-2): DAMVIQNPRYQVTQFGKPVTLSCSQTLNHNVMYWYQQKSSQAPKLLFHYYDKDFNNEADTPDNFQSRRPNTSFCFLDIRSPGLGDTAMYLCATSRVRGGTGELFFGEGSRLTVL.

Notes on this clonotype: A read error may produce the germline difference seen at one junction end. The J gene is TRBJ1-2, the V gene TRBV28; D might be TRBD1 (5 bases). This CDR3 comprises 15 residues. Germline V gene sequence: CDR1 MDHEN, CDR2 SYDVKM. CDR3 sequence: CTSSTIAGVSYGYTF. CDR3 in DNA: TGTACCAGCAGCACCATCGCGGGGGTATCCTATGGCTACACCTTC.

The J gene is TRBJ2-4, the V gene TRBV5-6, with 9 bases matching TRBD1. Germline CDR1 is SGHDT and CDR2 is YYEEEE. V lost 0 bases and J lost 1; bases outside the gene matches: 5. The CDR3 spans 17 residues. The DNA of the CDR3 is TGTGCCAGCAGCTTGGTCGGGACAGGGCTGGCCAAAAACATTCAGTACTTC. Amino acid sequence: CASSLVGTGLAKNIQYF.

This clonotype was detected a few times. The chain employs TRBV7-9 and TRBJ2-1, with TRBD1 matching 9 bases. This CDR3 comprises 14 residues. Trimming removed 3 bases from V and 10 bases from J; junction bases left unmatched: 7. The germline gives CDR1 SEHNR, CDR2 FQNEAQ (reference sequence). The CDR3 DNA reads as TGTGCCAGCAGCTTGGGACAGGGTAAACCCGAGCAGTTCTTC. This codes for CASSLGQGKPEQFF.

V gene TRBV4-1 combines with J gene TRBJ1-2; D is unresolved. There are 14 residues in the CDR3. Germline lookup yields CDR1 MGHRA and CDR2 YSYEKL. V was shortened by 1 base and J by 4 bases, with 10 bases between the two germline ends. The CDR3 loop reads CASSQAAATYGYTF. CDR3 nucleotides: TGCGCCAGCAGCCAAGCAGCAGCTACCTATGGCTACACCTTC.

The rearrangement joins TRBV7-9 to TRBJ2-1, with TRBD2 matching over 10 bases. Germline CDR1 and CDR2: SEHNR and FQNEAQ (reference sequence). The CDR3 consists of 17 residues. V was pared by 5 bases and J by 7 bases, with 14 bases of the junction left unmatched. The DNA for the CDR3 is TGTGCCAGCAGCCCCCTGGGACTAGCGCTAGACCGAAATGAGCAGTTCTTC. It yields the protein CASSPLGLALDRNEQFF.

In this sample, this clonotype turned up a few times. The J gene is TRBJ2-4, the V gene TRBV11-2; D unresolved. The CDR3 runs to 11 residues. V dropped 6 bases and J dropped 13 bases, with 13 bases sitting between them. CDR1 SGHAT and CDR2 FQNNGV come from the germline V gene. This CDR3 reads CASSFTAEQYF. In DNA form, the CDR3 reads TGTGCCAGCAGTTTTACAGCTGAGCAGTACTTC.

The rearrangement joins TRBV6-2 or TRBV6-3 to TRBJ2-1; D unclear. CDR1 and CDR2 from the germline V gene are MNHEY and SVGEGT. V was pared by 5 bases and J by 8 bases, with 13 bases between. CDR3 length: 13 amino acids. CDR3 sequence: CASSESGGDEQFF. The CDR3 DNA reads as TGTGCCAGCAGTGAATCGGGTGGGGATGAGCAGTTCTTC.

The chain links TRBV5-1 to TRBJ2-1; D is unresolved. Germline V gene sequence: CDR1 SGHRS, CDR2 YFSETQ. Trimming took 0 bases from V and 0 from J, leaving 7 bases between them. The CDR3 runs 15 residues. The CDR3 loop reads CASSLAQTSYNEQFF. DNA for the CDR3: TGCGCCAGCAGCTTGGCCCAGACCTCCTACAATGAGCAGTTCTTC.

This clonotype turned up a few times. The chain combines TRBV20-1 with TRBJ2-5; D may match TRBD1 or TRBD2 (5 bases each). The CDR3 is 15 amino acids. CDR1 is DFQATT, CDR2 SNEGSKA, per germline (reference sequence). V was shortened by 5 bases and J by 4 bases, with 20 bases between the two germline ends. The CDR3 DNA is TGCAGTGCTTTCGATACTCAGGGAGTTAGAGAGACCCAGTACTTC. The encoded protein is CSAFDTQGVRETQYF.

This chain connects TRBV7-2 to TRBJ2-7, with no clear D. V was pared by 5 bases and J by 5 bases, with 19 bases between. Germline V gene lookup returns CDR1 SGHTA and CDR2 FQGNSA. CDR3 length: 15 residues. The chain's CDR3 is CASSPRAVVLDEQYF. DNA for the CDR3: TGTGCCAGCAGCCCCCGTGCGGTGGTGTTGGACGAGCAGTACTTC.

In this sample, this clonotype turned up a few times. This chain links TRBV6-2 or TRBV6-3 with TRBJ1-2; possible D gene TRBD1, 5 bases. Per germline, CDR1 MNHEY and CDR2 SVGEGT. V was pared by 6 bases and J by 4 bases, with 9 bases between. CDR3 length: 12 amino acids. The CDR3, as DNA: TGTGCCAGCAGGCGGGACGTCTATGGCTACACCTTC. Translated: CASRRDVYGYTF.

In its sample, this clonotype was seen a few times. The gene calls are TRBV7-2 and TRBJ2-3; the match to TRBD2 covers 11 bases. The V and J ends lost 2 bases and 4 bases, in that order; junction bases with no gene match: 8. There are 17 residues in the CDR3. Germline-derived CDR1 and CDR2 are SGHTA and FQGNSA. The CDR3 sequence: CASSLPIAGGLADTQYF. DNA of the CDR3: TGTGCCAGCAGCTTACCAATAGCGGGGGGGTTAGCAGATACGCAGTATTTT.

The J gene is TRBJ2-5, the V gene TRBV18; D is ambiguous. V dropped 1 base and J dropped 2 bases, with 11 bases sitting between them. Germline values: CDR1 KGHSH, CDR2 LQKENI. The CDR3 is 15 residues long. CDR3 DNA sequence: TGTGCCAGCTCACCACTAAGGACGGCTCAAGAGACCCAGTACTTC. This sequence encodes CASSPLRTAQETQYF.

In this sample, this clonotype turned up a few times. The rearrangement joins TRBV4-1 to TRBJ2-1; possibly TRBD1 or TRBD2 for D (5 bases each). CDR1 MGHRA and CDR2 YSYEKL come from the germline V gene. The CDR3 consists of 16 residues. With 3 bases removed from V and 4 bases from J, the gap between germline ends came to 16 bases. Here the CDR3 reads CASSQGETESYNEQFF. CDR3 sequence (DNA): TGCGCCAGCAGCCAGGGGGAAACGGAAAGTTACAATGAGCAGTTCTTC.

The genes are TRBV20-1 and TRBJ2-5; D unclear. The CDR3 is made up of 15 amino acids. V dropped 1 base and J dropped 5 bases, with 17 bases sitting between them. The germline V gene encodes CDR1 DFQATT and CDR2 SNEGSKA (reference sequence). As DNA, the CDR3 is TGCAGTGCTAGAGGGAAAGACCGACCCAAGGAGACCCAGTACTTC. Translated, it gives CSARGKDRPKETQYF.

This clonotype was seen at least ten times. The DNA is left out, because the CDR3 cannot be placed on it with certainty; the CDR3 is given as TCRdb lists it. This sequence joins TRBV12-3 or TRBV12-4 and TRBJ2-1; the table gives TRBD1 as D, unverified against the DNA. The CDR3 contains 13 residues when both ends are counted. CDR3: CASSFGAGNEQFF.

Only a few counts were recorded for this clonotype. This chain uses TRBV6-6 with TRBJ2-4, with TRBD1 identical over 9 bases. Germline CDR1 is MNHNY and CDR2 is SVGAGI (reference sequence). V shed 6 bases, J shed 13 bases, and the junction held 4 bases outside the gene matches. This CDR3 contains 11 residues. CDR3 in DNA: TGTGCCAGCAGCACGACAGGGGGGCAGTACTTC. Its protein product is CASSTTGGQYF.

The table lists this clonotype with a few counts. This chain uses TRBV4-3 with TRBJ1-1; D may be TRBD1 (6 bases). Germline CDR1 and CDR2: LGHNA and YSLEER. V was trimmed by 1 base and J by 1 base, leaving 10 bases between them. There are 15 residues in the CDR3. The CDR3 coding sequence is TGCGCCAGCAGCCAAGTGGCGACAGGGAACACTGAAGCTTTCTTT. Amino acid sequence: CASSQVATGNTEAFF.

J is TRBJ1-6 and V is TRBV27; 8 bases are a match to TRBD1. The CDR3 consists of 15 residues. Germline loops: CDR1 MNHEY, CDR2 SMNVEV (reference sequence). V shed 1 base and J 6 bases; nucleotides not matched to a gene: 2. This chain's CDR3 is CASSLWTGSNSPLHF. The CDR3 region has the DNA TGTGCCAGCAGTTTATGGACAGGGTCTAATTCACCCCTCCACTTT.

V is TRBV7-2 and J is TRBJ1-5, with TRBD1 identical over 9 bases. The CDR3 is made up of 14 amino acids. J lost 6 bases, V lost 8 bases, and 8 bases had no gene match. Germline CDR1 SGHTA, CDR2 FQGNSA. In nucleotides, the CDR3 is TGTGCCAGCGGGGACAGGGCAGGCATTCAGCCCCAGCATTTT. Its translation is CASGDRAGIQPQHF.

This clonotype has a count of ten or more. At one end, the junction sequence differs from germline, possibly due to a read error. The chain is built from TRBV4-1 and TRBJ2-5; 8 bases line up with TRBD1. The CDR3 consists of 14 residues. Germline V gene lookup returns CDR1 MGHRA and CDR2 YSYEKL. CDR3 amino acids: CASSHRQGQETQYF. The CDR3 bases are TGTGCCAGCAGCCACCGACAGGGGCAAGAGACCCAGTACTTC.

In DNA, the CDR3 is TGCAGTGCTAGGAGGGCGGATGCCGGGACTGGCTACACCTTC. Its protein product is CSARRADAGTGYTF. This chain uses TRBV20-1 with TRBJ1-2, with D perhaps TRBD1 (5 bases). This CDR3 contains 14 residues. Germline V gene lookup returns CDR1 DFQATT and CDR2 SNEGSKA (reference sequence). With 3 bases removed from V and 7 bases from J, the gap between germline ends came to 18 bases.

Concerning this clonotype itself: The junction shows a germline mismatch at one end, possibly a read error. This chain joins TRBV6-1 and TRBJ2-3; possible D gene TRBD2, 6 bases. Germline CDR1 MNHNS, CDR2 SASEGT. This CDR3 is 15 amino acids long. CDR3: CASSEGSGDTDTQYF. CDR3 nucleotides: TGTGCCAGTAGTGAAGGTAGCGGAGACACAGATACGCAGTATTTT.

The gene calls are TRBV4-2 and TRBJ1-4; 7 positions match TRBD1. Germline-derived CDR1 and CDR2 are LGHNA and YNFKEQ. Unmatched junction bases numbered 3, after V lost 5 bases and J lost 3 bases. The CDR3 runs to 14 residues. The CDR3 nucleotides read TGTGCCAGCAGCGGACAGGATTCTAATGAAAAACTGTTTTTT. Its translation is CASSGQDSNEKLFF.

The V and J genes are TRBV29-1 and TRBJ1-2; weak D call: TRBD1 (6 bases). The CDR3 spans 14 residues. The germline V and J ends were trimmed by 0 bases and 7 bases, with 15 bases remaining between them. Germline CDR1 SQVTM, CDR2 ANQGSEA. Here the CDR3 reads CSVEDPGGLSGYTF. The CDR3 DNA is TGCAGCGTTGAAGATCCGGGGGGCCTGTCTGGCTACACCTTC.